The rows below give T cell receptor beta chains drawn from one sample of a study of regulatory T cells in long-lasting Graves disease. A single record per CDR3 protein comes from TCRdb applying MiXCR to the multiplex PCR reads. The table records 400,000 to 500,000 distinct CDR3 sequences, about a sixth of them present only once. The sample was also linked to a second study, of T cells in Graves' hyperthyroidism and ophthalmopathy.

Sequenced here: peripheral blood mononuclear cells (PBMCs), sampled at new diagnosis, from a patient treated with antithyroid drugs. Every receptor here comes from a woman aged 25 to 39 with Graves disease. CDR3s include the opening cysteine and the closing phenylalanine or tryptophan. A D gene is named only where the DNA matches it firmly. Clone size is stated in some rows and not others, as once, few, many or a class when expanded.

j_gene	abundance	d_gene	v_gene	CDR3nt	CDR3aa
TRBJ2-2	.	.	TRBV6-1	TGTGCCAGCACTAAACCGGGACTCGGATCCGCCGGGGAGCTGTTTTTT	CASTKPGLGSAGELFF
TRBJ2-5	many	.	TRBV12-3/TRBV12-4	TGTGCCAGCAGGGTGGGGCGAGAGACCCAGTACTTC	CASRVGRETQYF
TRBJ2-2	.	.	TRBV6-1	TGTGCCAGCAGAAGGATAGGGCTTCAGGCCGGGGAGCTGTTTTTT	CASRRIGLQAGELFF
TRBJ2-2	.	.	TRBV30	TGTGCCTTGAGGGGTTTCGGGGAGCTGTTTTTT	CALRGFGELFF
TRBJ2-1	many	.	TRBV6-1	TGTGCCAGTACACGGGCGCTGGGCGGGCCTCGCAATGAGCAGTTCTTC	CASTRALGGPRNEQFF
TRBJ1-1	.	TRBD1	TRBV20-1	TGCAGTGCTAGAGTGGACAGGGACACTGAAGCTTTCTTT	CSARVDRDTEAFF
TRBJ2-3	many	TRBD2	TRBV7-9	TGTGCCAGCAGCTTAGGATACCCTAGCGGGAGGACGCAGTATTTT	CASSLGYPSGRTQYF
TRBJ2-2	.	TRBD1	TRBV15	TGTGCCACCAGGAGAGACAGGGGATCTAACACCGGGGAGCTGTTTTTT	CATRRDRGSNTGELFF
TRBJ2-5	few	TRBD2	TRBV4-1	TGCGCCAGCAGCCAGAGCGGGGAGAAGAAGACCCAGTACTTC	CASSQSGEKKTQYF
TRBJ2-7	many	TRBD1	TRBV7-9	TGTGCCAGCCTTCCCACAACAGGGGGGAACGAAGGGCAGTACTTC	CASLPTTGGNEGQYF
TRBJ2-7	many	.	TRBV7-3	TGTGCCAGCAGCCCCGGGCCACGCGGGGACGCCTACGAGCAGTACTTC	CASSPGPRGDAYEQYF
TRBJ2-7	many	.	TRBV20-1	TGCAGTGCGATTTCAGCAATAGGGAGCTCCTACGAGCAGTACTTC	CSAISAIGSSYEQYF
TRBJ1-6	few	.	TRBV6-1	TGTGCCAGCAGGACCGGACAGTTGAAATCACCCCTCCACTTT	CASRTGQLKSPLHF
TRBJ2-1	few	.	TRBV20-1	TGCAGTGCTACCCAGGCATACGAGAAGGGGGTTTACAATGAGCAGTTCTTC	CSATQAYEKGVYNEQFF
TRBJ2-1	.	.	TRBV19	TGTGCCAGTAGTCGAGGGGGTCCCCCCGATGAGCAGTTCTTC	CASSRGGPPDEQFF
TRBJ1-4	few	.	TRBV5-6	TGTGCCAGCAGCTTGCAAGGGGGGGATGATGAAAAACTGTTTTTT	CASSLQGGDDEKLFF
TRBJ1-4	many	.	TRBV2	TGTGCCAGCAGTGTTGAGGGAACTAATGAAAAACTGTTTTTT	CASSVEGTNEKLFF
TRBJ1-2	few	.	TRBV28	TGTGCCAGCAGTTTACCTAGGGGCCTAGCCTTACCCTCTAACTATGGCTACACCTTC	CASSLPRGLALPSNYGYTF
TRBJ2-2	many	TRBD2	TRBV18	TGTGCCAGCTCATCGGGACTACAGAACACCGGGGAGCTGTTTTTT	CASSSGLQNTGELFF
TRBJ1-4	.	TRBD1	TRBV6-5	TGTGCCAGCAGTTATCTAGCCGGGACAGGGGCCACTATTAATTCTGAAAAACTGTTTTTT	CASSYLAGTGATINSEKLFF
TRBJ2-2	few	.	TRBV4-3	TGCGCCAGCAGCCAAGTCCCCGGGGAGCTGTTTTTT	CASSQVPGELFF
TRBJ2-5	.	.	TRBV9	TGTGCCAGCAGCCAATCTCACTACCAAGAGACCCAGTACTTC	CASSQSHYQETQYF
TRBJ2-5	.	.	TRBV3-1	TGTGCCGGGATTGAAGGCCAAGAGACCCAGTACTTC	CAGIEGQETQYF
TRBJ2-1	many	TRBD2	TRBV12-3/TRBV12-4	TGTGCCAGCAGTTTAAGTAGCGGGAGGGCCGATGAGCAGTTCTTC	CASSLSSGRADEQFF